The clone carrying this TCR beta chain has only one observation. CDR1 and CDR2 (germline): SNHLY, FYNNEI. This CDR3 has 15 residues. V gave up 7 bases and J gave up 15 bases, with 28 bases separating them. Profiled with immunoSEQ multiplex PCR; TCRdb holds only in-frame clones, not every one. The sample includes about 220,000 clones, roughly 80% seen only once; the top ten take roughly 8.2%. Enrolled during active infection, Seattle patients were then followed longitudinally. The sample originates from a study of blood T cell repertoires in COVID-19. As for the study in general: Samples representing acute and convalescent COVID-19 were sourced from the United States, Italy and Spain.

Sequenced input: peripheral blood. This rearrangement joins TRBV2 to TRBJ1-5; D not resolved. The sequence came from a woman aged 80 or over with COVID-19, enrolled during active disease. The CDR3 here is CASKGEGGFNQPGHF. CDR3 coding DNA: TGTGCCAGCAAGGGAGAGGGCGGCTTTAATCAGCCTGGGCATTTT.